These T cell receptor beta chains were read from a single sample in a study of CD8 T cells in Susac syndrome. TCRdb called the immunoSEQ multiplex PCR reads again in MiXCR, with one record for every CDR3 protein. The sample records 120,000 or so distinct CDR3 sequences, around 94% being singletons. Sequenced input: CD8+ T cells from PBMCs. All receptors come from a human donor with Susac syndrome. Each CDR3 is given with its conserved first and last residue. D genes are given only for firm matches. Rows may omit the clone size; those that give it use once, few, many or a size class.

D,size,J,V,DNA,CDR3
-,once,TRBJ2-7,TRBV4-1,TGCGCCAGCAGCCAAGGCCCCCTGGGGGTCGAGCAGTACTTC,CASSQGPLGVEQYF
-,-,TRBJ2-2,TRBV7-8,TGTGCCAGCAGCCCAGAATCCGGGGAGCTGTTTTTT,CASSPESGELFF
-,-,TRBJ1-1,TRBV4-1,TGCGCCAGCAGCCAAGCGGGATTGAACACTGAAGCTTTCTTT,CASSQAGLNTEAFF
-,-,TRBJ1-1,TRBV12-5,TGTGCTAGTGGTTGGAACGGCGAGAACACTGAAGCTTTCTTT,CASGWNGENTEAFF
TRBD1,-,TRBJ1-1,TRBV4-3,TGCGCCAGCAGCCAAGACTACACAGGGGCGAACACTGAAGCTTTCTTT,CASSQDYTGANTEAFF
TRBD1,-,TRBJ1-5,TRBV6-1,TGTGCCAGCAGGACCGGGACAGACGATAGCAATCAGCCCCAGCATTTT,CASRTGTDDSNQPQHF
TRBD2,-,TRBJ2-1,TRBV2,TGTGCCAGCAGTGACCCGGGGCTAGCGGAAAGGCCTAGCTCCTACAATGAGCAGTTCTTC,CASSDPGLAERPSSYNEQFF
-,-,TRBJ2-1,TRBV6-2/TRBV6-3,TGTGCCAGCAGTTACCCGGGTAGATACAATGAGCAGTTCTTC,CASSYPGRYNEQFF
TRBD1,-,TRBJ2-4,TRBV30,TGTGCCTGGAGAAGACAGGGGGAAGACATTCAGTACTTC,CAWRRQGEDIQYF
-,-,TRBJ1-1,TRBV13,TGTGCCAGCAGCCCTACGGGGGTAAATCCAAACACTGAAGCTTTCTTT,CASSPTGVNPNTEAFF
-,-,TRBJ2-2,TRBV18,TGTGCCAGCTCAAGAATCGGGGAGGATAACACCGGGGAGCTGTTTTTT,CASSRIGEDNTGELFF
-,-,TRBJ2-3,TRBV14,TGTGCCAGCAGCCCACTCGGGGCCACCCCGGATACGCAGTATTTT,CASSPLGATPDTQYF
-,-,TRBJ1-4,TRBV6-5,TGTGCCAGCAGTCGCTTTCTGGGAGAGGGGGAAAAACTGTTTTTT,CASSRFLGEGEKLFF
-,-,TRBJ2-5,TRBV29-1,TGCAGCGTGGGAGATAACGCCCGGACAGGGAGGGGAGAGACCCAGTACTTC,CSVGDNARTGRGETQYF
-,-,TRBJ2-3,TRBV11-2,TGTGCCAGCAGCTTATATAGGGAGTCGAGGAGCACAGATACGCAGTATTTT,CASSLYRESRSTDTQYF
-,-,TRBJ2-2,TRBV11-2,TGTGCCAGCAGCATGAACACCGGGGAGCTGTTTTTT,CASSMNTGELFF